This record covers a single T cell receptor (beta chain). Its antigen is unidentified. Described time point: sample taken at primary tumor resection. Unsorted whole RNA samples from tumor, nontumor lung or frozen PBMC were sequenced. Samples came from 72 TRACERx patients with untreated early-stage lung cancer. TCRdb ran MiXCR on the 5' RACE reads and lists one entry per CDR3 protein. This sample has approximately 44,000 distinct CDR3 sequences, with about an eighth found just once. The sample originates from a study of spatial heterogeneity in lung cancer. Overall study results and limits: Tumor TCRs that were ubiquitous and expanded showed up in blood more at resection than follow-up.

Per germline, CDR1 SQVTM and CDR2 ANQGSEA. The V end lost 7 bases, the J end lost 3 bases, and 9 bases lay between the germline ends. The length of the CDR3 is 11 residues. J is TRBJ1-1 and V is TRBV29-1, with a possible D match to TRBD1 (5 bases). Sample: PBMCs, taken at surgery. The sequence was collected from a female donor with early-stage non-small cell lung cancer. In nucleotides, the CDR3 is TGCAGCGGGGGGGGGGACACTGAAGCTTTCTTT. Its translation is CSGGGDTEAFF. Combining the CDR3 with reference TRBV29-1 and TRBJ1-1 gives the whole variable domain SAVISQKPSRDICQRGTSLTIQCQVDSQVTMMFWYRQQPGQSLTLIATANQGSEATYESGFVIDKFPISRPNLTFSTLTVSNMSPEDSSIYLCSGGGDTEAFFGQGTRLTVV.